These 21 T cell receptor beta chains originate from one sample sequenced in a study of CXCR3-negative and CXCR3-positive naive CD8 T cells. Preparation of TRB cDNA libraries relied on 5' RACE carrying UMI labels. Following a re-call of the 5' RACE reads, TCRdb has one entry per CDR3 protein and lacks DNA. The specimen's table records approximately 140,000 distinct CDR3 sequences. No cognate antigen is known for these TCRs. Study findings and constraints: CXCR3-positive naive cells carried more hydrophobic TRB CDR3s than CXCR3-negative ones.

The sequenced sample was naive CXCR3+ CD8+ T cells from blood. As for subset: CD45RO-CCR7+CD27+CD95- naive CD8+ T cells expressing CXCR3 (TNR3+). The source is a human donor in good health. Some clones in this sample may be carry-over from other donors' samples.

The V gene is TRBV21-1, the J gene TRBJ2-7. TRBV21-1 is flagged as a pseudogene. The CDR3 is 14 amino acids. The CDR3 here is CASSKNPTSYEQYF.

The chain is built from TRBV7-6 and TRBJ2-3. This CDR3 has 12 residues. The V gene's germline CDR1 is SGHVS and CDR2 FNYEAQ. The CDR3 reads CASSPFADTQYF.

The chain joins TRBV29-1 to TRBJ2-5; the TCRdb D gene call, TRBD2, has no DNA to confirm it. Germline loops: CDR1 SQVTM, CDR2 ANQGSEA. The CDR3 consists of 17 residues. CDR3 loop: CSVTGNERGGPQETQYF.

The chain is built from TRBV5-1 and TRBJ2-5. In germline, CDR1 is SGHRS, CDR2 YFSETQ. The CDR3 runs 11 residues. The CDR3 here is CASGYQETQYF.

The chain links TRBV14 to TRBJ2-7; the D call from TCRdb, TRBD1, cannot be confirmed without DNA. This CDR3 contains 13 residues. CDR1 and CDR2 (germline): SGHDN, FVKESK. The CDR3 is CATTWGEGYEQYF.

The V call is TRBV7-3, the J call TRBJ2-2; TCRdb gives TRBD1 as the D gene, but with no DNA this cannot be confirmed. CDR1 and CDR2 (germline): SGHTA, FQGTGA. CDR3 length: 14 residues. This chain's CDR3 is CASSPDREAGELFF.

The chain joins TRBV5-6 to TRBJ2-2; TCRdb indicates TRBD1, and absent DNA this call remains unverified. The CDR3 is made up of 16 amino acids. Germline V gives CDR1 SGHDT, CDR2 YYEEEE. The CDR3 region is CASSKMGPANTGELFF.

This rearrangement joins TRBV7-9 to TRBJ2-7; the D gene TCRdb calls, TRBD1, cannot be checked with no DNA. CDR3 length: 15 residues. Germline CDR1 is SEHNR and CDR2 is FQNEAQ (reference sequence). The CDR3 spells CASSPPAAAIYEQYF. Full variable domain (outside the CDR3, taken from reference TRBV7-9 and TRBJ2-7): DTGVSQNPRHKITKRGQNVTFRCDPISEHNRLYWYRQTLGQGPEFLTYFQNEAQLEKSRLLSDRFSAERPKGSFSTLEIQRTEQGDSAMYLCASSPPAAAIYEQYFGPGTRLTVT.

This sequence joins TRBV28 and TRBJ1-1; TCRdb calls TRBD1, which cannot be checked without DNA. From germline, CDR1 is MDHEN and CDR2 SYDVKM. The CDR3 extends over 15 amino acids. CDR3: CASSLLRGLDTEAFF. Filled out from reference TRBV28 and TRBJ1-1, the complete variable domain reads DVKVTQSSRYLVKRTGEKVFLECVQDMDHENMFWYRQDPGLGLRLIYFSYDVKMKEKGDIPEGYSVSREKKERFSLILESASTNQTSMYLCASSLLRGLDTEAFFGQGTRLTVV.

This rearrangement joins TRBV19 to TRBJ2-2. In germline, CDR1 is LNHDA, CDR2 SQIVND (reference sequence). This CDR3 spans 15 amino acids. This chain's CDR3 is CASSIAGVNTGELFF.

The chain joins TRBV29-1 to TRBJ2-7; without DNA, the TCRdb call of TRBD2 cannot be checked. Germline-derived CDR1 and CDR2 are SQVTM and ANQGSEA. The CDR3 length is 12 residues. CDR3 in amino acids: CSLEGVGDEQYF.

The CDR3 sequence is CASSGRGQAYSYEQYF. The rearrangement joins TRBV13 to TRBJ2-7; TCRdb lists TRBD1, though no DNA is available to test this call. This CDR3 is 16 amino acids long. Per the germline V gene, CDR1 is PRHDT and CDR2 is FYEKMQ (reference sequence).

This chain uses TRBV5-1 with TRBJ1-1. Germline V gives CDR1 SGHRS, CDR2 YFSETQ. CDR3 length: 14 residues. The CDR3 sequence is CASSPGWEGTEAFF.

CDR3: CASSLVAQETQYF. The chain carries TRBV7-9 and TRBJ2-5. The CDR3 is made up of 13 amino acids. Germline assignment: CDR1 SEHNR and CDR2 FQNEAQ (reference sequence).

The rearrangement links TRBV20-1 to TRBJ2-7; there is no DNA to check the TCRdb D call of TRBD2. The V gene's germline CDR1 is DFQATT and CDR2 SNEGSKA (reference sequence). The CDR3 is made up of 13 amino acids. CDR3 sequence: CSARGLALYEQYF.

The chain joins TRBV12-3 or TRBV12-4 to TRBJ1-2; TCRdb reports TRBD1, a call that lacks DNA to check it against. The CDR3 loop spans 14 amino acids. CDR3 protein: CASRGHLSGYGYTF.

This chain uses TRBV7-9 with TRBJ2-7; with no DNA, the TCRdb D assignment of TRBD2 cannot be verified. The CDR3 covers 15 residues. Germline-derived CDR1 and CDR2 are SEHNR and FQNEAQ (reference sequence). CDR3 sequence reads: CASSEDAGPIYEQYF.

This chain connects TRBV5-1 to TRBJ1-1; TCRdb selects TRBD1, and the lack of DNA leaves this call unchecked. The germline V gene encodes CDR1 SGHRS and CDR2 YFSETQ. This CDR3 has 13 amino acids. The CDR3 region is CASSFTGVDEAFF.

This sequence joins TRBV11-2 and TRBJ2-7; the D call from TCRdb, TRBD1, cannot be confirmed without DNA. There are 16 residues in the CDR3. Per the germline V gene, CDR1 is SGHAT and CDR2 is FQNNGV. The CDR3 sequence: CASNFWLTPSSYEQYF.

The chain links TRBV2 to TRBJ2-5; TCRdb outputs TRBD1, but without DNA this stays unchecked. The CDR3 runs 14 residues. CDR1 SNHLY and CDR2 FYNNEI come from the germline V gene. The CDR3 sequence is CASGGPQYQETQYF.

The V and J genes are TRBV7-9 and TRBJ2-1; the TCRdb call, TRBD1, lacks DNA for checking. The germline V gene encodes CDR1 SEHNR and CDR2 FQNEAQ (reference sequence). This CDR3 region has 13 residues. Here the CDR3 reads CASSPPGVWEQFF.